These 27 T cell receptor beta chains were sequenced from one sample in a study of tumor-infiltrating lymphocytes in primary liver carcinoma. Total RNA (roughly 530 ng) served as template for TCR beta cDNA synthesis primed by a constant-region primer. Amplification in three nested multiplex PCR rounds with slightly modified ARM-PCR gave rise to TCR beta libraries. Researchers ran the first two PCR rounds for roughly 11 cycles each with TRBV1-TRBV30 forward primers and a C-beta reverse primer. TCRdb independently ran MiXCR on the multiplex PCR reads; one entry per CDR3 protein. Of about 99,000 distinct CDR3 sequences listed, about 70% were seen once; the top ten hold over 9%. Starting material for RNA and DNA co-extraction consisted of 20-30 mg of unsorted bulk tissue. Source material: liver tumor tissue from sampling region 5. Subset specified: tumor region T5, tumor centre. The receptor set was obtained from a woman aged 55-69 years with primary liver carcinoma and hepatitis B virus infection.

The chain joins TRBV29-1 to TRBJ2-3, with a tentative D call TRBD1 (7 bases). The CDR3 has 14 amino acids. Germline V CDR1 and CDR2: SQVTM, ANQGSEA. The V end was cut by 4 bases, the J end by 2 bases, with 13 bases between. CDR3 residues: CSVVPGGTTDTQYF. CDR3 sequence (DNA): TGCAGCGTTGTCCCAGGGGGGACCACAGATACGCAGTATTTT.

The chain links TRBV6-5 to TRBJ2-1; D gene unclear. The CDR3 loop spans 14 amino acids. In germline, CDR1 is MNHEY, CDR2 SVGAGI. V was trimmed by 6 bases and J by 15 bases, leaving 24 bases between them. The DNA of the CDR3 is TGTGCCAGCAGCCGAAGGAGCTCCTACAATGAGAGGTTCTTC. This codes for CASSRRSSYNERFF.

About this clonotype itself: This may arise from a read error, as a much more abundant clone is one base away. The CDR3 region has the DNA TGCGCCAGCAGCTTGGCCAACGGGGGCCCGAGCACCGGGGAGCTGTTTTTT. Its protein is CASSLANGGPSTGELFF. V is TRBV5-1 and J is TRBJ2-2; TRBD1 or TRBD2 may be the D gene (6 bases each). The CDR3 has 17 residues. The germline V gene has CDR1 SGHRS and CDR2 YFSETQ. V was clipped by 0 bases and J by 4 bases, with 16 bases between them.

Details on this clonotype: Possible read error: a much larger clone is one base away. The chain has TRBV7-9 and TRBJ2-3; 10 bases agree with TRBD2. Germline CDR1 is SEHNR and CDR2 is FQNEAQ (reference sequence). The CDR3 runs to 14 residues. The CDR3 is CASSPSGGTDTQFF. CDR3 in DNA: TGTGCCAGCAGTCCTAGCGGGGGCACAGATACGCAGTTTTTT. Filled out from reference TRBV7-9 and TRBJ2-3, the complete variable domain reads DTGVSQNPRHKITKRGQNVTFRCDPISEHNRLYWYRQTLGQGPEFLTYFQNEAQLEKSRLLSDRFSAERPKGSFSTLEIQRTEQGDSAMYLCASSPSGGTDTQFFGPGTRLTVL.

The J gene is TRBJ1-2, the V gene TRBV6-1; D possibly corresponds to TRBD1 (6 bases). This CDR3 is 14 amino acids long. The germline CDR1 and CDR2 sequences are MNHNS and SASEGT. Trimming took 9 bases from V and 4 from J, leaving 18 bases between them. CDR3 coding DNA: TGTGCCAGAAATGGAACAGGGCCCCTCTATGGCTACACCTTC. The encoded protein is CARNGTGPLYGYTF.

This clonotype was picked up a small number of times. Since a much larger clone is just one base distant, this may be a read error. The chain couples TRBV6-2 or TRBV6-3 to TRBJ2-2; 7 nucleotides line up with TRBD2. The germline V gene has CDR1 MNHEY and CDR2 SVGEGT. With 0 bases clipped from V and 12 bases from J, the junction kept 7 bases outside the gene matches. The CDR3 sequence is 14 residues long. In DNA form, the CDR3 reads TGTGCCAGCAGTTACTCGACTAGCACTGGGAAGCTGTTTTTT. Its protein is CASSYSTSTGKLFF.

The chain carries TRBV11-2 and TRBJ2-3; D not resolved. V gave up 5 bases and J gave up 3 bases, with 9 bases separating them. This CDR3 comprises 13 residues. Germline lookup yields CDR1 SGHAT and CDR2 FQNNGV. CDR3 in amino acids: CASSNLGTDTQYF. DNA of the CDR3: TGTGCCAGCAGCAACCTCGGGACAGATACGCAGTATTTT.

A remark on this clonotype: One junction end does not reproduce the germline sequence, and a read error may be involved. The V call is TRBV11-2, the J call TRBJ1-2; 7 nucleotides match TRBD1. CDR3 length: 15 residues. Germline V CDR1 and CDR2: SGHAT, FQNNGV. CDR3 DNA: TGTACCAGCAGCTTAGAGGGGGCCAGTGGCTGTGGCTATACCTTC. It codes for CTSSLEGASGCGYTF. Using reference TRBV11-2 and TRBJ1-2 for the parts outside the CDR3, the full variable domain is EAGVAQSPRYKIIEKRQSVAFWCNPISGHATLYWYQQILGQGPKLLIQFQNNGVVDDSQLPKDRFSAERLKGVDSTLKIQPAKLEDSAVYLCTSSLEGASGCGYTFGSGTRLTVV.

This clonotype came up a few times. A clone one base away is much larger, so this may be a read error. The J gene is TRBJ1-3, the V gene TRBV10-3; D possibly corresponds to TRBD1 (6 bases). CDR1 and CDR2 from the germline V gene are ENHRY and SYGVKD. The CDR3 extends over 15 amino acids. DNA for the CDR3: TGTGCCATCAGTGCGCCGGCCGGAGGGACAAACTCCATATATTTT. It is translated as CAISAPAGGTNSIYF.

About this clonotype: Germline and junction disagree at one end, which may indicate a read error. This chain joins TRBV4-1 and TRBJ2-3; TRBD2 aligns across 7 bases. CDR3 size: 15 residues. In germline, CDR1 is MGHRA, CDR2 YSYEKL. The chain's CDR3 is CASSQGLLGTDTQYF. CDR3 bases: TGTGCCAGCAGCCAGGGACTACTAGGCACAGATACGCAGTATTTT.

CDR3 sequence: CASSLPGTGGLRAYNEQFF. The CDR3 DNA reads as TGTGCCAGCAGCTTACCCGGGACTGGCGGGCTCAGAGCATACAATGAGCAGTTCTTC. The V gene is TRBV7-9, the J gene TRBJ2-1; TRBD2 might be the D (6 bases). With 2 bases removed from V and 4 bases from J, the gap between germline ends came to 24 bases. Germline CDR1 reads SEHNR; CDR2 reads FQNEAQ (reference sequence). The CDR3 covers 19 residues. The full variable domain, in which reference TRBV7-9 and TRBJ2-1 provide the parts outside the CDR3, is DTGVSQNPRHKITKRGQNVTFRCDPISEHNRLYWYRQTLGQGPEFLTYFQNEAQLEKSRLLSDRFSAERPKGSFSTLEIQRTEQGDSAMYLCASSLPGTGGLRAYNEQFFGPGTRLTVL.

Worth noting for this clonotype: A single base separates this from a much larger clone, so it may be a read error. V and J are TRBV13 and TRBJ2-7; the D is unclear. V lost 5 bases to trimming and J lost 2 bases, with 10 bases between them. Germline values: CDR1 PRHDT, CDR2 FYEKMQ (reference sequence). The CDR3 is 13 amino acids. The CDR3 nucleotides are TGTGCCAGCAGCCCATCGATGACCTACGAGCAGTACTTC. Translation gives CASSPSMTYEQYF. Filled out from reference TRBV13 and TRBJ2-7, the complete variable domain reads AAGVIQSPRHLIKEKRETATLKCYPIPRHDTVYWYQQGPGQDPQFLISFYEKMQSDKGSIPDRFSAQQFSDYHSELNMSSLELGDSALYFCASSPSMTYEQYFGPGTRLTVT.

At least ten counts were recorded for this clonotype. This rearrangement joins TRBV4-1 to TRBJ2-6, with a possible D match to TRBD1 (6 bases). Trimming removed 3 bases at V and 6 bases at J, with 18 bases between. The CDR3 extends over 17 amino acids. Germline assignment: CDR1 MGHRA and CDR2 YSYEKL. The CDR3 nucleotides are TGCGCCAGCAGCCACGAGCAGGGGAATTCTAAGGCCAACGTCCTGACTTTC. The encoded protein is CASSHEQGNSKANVLTF.

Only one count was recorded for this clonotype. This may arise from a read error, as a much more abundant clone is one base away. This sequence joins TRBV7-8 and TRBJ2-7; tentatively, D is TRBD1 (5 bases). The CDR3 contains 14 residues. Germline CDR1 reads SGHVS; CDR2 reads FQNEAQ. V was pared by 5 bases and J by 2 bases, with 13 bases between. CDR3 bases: TGTGCCAGCAGCCTGACAGCCTCCACCTACGAGCAGTACTTC. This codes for CASSLTASTYEQYF.

The CDR3: CSARADRAVYEQYF. The DNA of the CDR3 is TGCAGTGCTAGAGCAGACAGGGCTGTCTACGAGCAGTACTTC. The chain carries TRBV20-1 and TRBJ2-7, with 7 bases matching TRBD1. V trimming: 1 base; J trimming: 3 bases; junction bases outside the gene matches: 6. The CDR3 spans 14 residues. Germline V gene sequence: CDR1 DFQATT, CDR2 SNEGSKA (reference sequence).

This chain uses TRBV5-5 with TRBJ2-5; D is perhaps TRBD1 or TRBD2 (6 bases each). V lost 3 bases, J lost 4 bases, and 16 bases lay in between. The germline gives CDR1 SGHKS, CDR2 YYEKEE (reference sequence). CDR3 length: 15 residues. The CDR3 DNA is TGTGCCAGCAGCTCGGGGGCTACGGGGAGAGAGACCCAGTACTTC. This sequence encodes CASSSGATGRETQYF.

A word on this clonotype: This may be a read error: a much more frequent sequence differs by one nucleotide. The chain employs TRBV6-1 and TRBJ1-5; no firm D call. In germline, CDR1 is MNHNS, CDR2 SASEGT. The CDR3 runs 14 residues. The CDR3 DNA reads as TGTGCCAGCGGTGAAAGGCAGGAGTATCAGCCCCAGCATTTT. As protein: CASGERQEYQPQHF.

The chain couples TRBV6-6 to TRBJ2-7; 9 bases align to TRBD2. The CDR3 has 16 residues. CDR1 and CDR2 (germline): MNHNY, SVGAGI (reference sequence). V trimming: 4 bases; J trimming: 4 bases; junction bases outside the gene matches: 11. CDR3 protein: CASSSGGISGSYEQYF. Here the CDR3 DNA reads TGTGCCAGCAGTTCCGGAGGGATTAGCGGGAGTTACGAGCAGTACTTC.

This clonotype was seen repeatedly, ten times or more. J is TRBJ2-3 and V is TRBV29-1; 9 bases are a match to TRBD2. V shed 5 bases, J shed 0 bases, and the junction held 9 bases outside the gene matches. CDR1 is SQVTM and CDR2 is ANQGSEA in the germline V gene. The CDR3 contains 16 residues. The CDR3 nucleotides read TGCAGCGTTCGTGGGGTGACTAGCGGCAGCACAGATACGCAGTATTTT. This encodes CSVRGVTSGSTDTQYF.

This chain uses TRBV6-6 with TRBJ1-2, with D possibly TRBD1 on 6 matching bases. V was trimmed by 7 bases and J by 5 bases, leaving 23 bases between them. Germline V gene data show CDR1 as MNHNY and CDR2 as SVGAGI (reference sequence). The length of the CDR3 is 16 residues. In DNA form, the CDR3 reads TGTGCCAGCAATTATTCGAGGGGGTCGTCGGAGTATGGCTACACCTTC. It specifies CASNYSRGSSEYGYTF.

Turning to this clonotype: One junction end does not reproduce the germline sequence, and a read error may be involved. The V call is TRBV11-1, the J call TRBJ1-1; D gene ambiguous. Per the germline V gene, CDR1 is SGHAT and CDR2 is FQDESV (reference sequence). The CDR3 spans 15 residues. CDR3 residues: CGSSHSVQSNTEAFF. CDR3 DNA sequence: TGTGGCAGCAGTCATTCGGTCCAATCGAACACTGAAGCTTTCTTT.

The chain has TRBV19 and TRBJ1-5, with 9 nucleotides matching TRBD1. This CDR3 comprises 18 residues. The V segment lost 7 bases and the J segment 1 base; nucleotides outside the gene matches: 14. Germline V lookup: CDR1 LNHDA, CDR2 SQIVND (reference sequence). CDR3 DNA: TGTGCCAGTAAGACATGGACAGGGGAGAGAGTAAGCAATCAGCCCCAGCATTTT. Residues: CASKTWTGERVSNQPQHF.

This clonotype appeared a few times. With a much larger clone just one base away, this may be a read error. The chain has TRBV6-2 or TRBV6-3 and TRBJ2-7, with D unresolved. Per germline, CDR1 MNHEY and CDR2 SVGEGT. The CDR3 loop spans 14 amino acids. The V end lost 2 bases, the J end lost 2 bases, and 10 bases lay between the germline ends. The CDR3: CASSYDTGPYEQYF. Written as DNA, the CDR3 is TGTGCCAGCAGTTACGACACGGGCCCCTACGAGCAGTACTTC.

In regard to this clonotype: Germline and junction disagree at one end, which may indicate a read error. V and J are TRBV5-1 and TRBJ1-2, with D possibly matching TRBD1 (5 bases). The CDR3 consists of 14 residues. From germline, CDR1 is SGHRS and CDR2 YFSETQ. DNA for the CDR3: TGCGTCAGCAGCTCGGACAACCAAAACTATGGCTACACCTTC. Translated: CVSSSDNQNYGYTF.

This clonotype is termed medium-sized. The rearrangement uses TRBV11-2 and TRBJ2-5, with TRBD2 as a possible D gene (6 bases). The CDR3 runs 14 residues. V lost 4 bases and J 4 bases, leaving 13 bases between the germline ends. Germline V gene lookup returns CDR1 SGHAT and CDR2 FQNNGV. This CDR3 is CASSSTGGIETQYF. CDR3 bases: TGTGCCAGCAGCTCCACCGGCGGGATAGAGACCCAGTACTTC.

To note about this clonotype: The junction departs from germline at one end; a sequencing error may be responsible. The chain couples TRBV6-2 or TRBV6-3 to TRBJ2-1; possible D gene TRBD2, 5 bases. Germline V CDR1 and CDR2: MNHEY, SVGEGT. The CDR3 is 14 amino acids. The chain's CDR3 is CTSGYSREYNDQFF. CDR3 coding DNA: TGTACCAGCGGTTACTCGAGGGAGTACAATGACCAGTTCTTC.

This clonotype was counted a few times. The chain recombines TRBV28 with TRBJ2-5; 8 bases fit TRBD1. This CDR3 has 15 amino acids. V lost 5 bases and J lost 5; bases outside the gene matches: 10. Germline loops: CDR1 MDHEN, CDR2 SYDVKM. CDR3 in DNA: TGTGCCAGCAGTACCAACAGGGGGGCCTTGGAGACCCAGTACTTC. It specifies CASSTNRGALETQYF.